The rows below give T cell receptor beta chains drawn from one sample of a study of CD8+ T cells in alopecia areata. The method was immunoSEQ multiplex PCR; TCRdb's version includes in-frame clones alone and lacks a portion of them. The table lists under 300,000 clones, 65% to 70% of them singletons. This material consisted of CD4+ T cells sorted from blood, taken at week 0. These receptors were collected from a human donor with alopecia areata. Each CDR3 is given with its conserved first and last residue. D genes are given only for firm matches. Where a row states a size, it is once, few, many or the class of an expanded clone; other rows omit it.

>TRBD1|-|TRBV30|TRBJ2-7
TGTGCCTGGAGTTACAGGGGAAACGAGCAGTACTTC
CAWSYRGNEQYF
>-|-|TRBV6-6|TRBJ2-7
TGTGCCAGCAGTTACCCACCGGACCGAAACTCCTACGAGCAGTACTTC
CASSYPPDRNSYEQYF
>-|-|TRBV30|TRBJ2-6
TGTGCCTGGAACCCCTCTGGGGCCAACGTCCTGACTTTC
CAWNPSGANVLTF
>-|-|TRBV4-2|TRBJ2-7
TGTGCCAGCAGCCAAGGGGACTTGGGGTCCTACGAGCAGTACTTC
CASSQGDLGSYEQYF
>-|few|TRBV5-6|TRBJ1-2
TGTGCCAGCAGATCCAACCCCACATCTAACTATGGCTACACCTTC
CASRSNPTSNYGYTF
>-|-|TRBV10-3|TRBJ2-5
TGTGCCATCAGTGGTCCCCAAGAGACCCAGTACTTC
CAISGPQETQYF
>-|-|TRBV7-9|TRBJ2-7
TGTGCCAGCACCAACACGGGGGCCTACTACGAGCAGTACTTC
CASTNTGAYYEQYF
>-|-|TRBV9|TRBJ1-1
TGTGCCAGCAGGCCTATCCAGGGCGCTGGCACTGAAGCTTTCTTT
CASRPIQGAGTEAFF
>-|-|TRBV2|TRBJ2-1
TGTGCCAGCAGTGACCGGATAGGGTCCTACAATGAGCAGTTCTTC
CASSDRIGSYNEQFF
>-|-|TRBV7-2|TRBJ2-5
TGTGCCAGCAGCTTCGCCAGGGGAACGGGAGAGACCCAGTACTTC
CASSFARGTGETQYF
>TRBD1|-|TRBV6-5|TRBJ1-1
TGTGCCAGCAGTAGTCCCGGGACAGGGGATGAAGCTTTCTTT
CASSSPGTGDEAFF
>-|-|TRBV6-5|TRBJ2-7
TGTGCCAGCAGTTACAGGAGCTCCTACGAGCAGTACTTC
CASSYRSSYEQYF
>-|few|TRBV15|TRBJ2-1
TGTGCCACCAGCAGAGATGAGGGGTACAATGAGCAGTTCTTC
CATSRDEGYNEQFF
>-|-|TRBV30|TRBJ1-2
TGTGCCTCCGCAGCTAACTATGGCTACACCTTC
CASAANYGYTF
>-|-|TRBV15|TRBJ1-2
TGTGCCACCCAGTTGTCGGACAGCTATGGCTACACCTTC
CATQLSDSYGYTF
>-|few|TRBV29-1|TRBJ1-2
TGCAGCGTTGTGAAGACAATGAGAGGTGGCTACACCTTC
CSVVKTMRGGYTF
>-|-|TRBV5-1|TRBJ2-3
TGCGCCAGCGTTCCCGGGGAGCGGACAACAGATACGCAGTATTTT
CASVPGERTTDTQYF
>-|-|TRBV5-6|TRBJ2-6
TGTGCCAGCAGTCCCTCCCCGGGGGCATACGGGGCTGGGGCCAACGTCCTGACTTTC
CASSPSPGAYGAGANVLTF
>-|-|TRBV29-1|TRBJ2-3
TGCAGCGCGGACTACACAGATACGCAGTATTTT
CSADYTDTQYF
>TRBD1|-|TRBV27|TRBJ2-7
TGTGCCAGCAGTGGACAGGTTTCCTACGAGCAGTACTTC
CASSGQVSYEQYF
>-|-|TRBV20-1|TRBJ2-5
TGCAGTGCGATCCTTGGAGAGACCCAGTACTTC
CSAILGETQYF
>-|-|TRBV7-9|TRBJ1-2
TGTGCCAGCAGCACGCGGGGTGACAGCTGGTATGGCTACACCTTC
CASSTRGDSWYGYTF
>-|-|TRBV9|TRBJ1-1
TGTGCCAGCAGCGTAGTTACCGGGGGCTCTGAAGCTTTCTTT
CASSVVTGGSEAFF
>-|-|TRBV4-2|TRBJ2-5
TGTGCCAGCAGCGAGCAAGAGACCCAGTACTTC
CASSEQETQYF
>-|few|TRBV2|TRBJ1-5
TGTGCCAGCAGTGAAAGGGCAGGGGATCAGCCCCAGCATTTT
CASSERAGDQPQHF
>-|-|TRBV18|TRBJ2-3
TGTGCCAGCTCACCAGAGGATACGCAGTATTTT
CASSPEDTQYF
>TRBD1|-|TRBV27|TRBJ2-1
TGTGCCAGCAGCCGACAGGGGGCTAGTGAGCAGTTCTTC
CASSRQGASEQFF
>TRBD1|-|TRBV2|TRBJ2-3
TGTGCCAGCAGTTCCGGGACAGATCAGTATTTT
CASSSGTDQYF
>-|-|TRBV4-3|TRBJ2-1
TGCGCCAGCAAGTGGGTTTACAATGAGCAGTTCTTC
CASKWVYNEQFF
>TRBD1|-|TRBV7-9|TRBJ2-7
TGTGCCAGCAGCTTGATACAGGGGCGCCCCGAGCTCGAGCAGTACTTC
CASSLIQGRPELEQYF
>TRBD2|-|TRBV5-4|TRBJ2-2
TGTGCCAGCACCGGGGGGGGCAGCCTAACCGGGGAGCTGTTTTTT
CASTGGGSLTGELFF
>-|-|TRBV5-1|TRBJ2-3
TGCGCCAGCAACACTCCACACCCAGGCAGCCCCACAGATACGCAGTATTTT
CASNTPHPGSPTDTQYF
>-|few|TRBV5-1|TRBJ1-1
TGCGCCAGCACCGTCCAAGACCCCGCGGACACTGAAGCTTTCTTT
CASTVQDPADTEAFF
>-|-|TRBV25-1|TRBJ1-1
TGTGCCAGCAGTGAATCGTCTCAAGCTTTCTTT
CASSESSQAFF
>TRBD1|-|TRBV29-1|TRBJ2-7
TGCAGCGTTCGACAGGGGGCTTACGAGCAGTACTTC
CSVRQGAYEQYF
>-|-|TRBV19|TRBJ2-4
TGTGCCAGTAGTATGTACGGCACCCGTTTAGGCAAAAACATTCAGTACTTC
CASSMYGTRLGKNIQYF
>-|-|TRBV5-8|TRBJ2-5
TGTGCCAGCAGCTTTTTGCGGGAGACCCAGTACTTC
CASSFLRETQYF
>-|few|TRBV5-5|TRBJ2-7
TGTGCCAGCAGCTTGGACTACGAGCAGTACTTC
CASSLDYEQYF
>-|-|TRBV29-1|TRBJ1-1
TGCAGCGGATGGGACGGTTGGAACACTGAAGCTTTCTTT
CSGWDGWNTEAFF
>TRBD2|once|TRBV7-7|TRBJ2-2
TGTGCTAGCAGCCTCCTAGCGGGGAGAGGCACCGGGGAGCTGTTTTTT
CASSLLAGRGTGELFF